These T cell receptor beta chains were read from a single sample in a study of cytomegalovirus exposure and HLA in healthy donors. Sequencing used immunoSEQ multiplex PCR; TCRdb keeps in-frame clones, though not all of them. The sample has about 180,000 clones; approximately 73% are singletons. The sequenced sample consisted of PBMCs. These receptor sequences come from a woman aged 25-40 years in good health and CMV-seropositive. Both conserved end residues are trimmed from each CDR3.

TRBV27 ASSPKGRSPLH
TRBV7-9 ASSLRRDLEQY
TRBV4-3 ASSQDHLATSGGHNEQF
TRBV7-8 ASSSSAGYNEQF
TRBV11-2 ASSLGAGVYNEQF
TRBV6-5 ASSPSGEYNEQF
TRBV7-9 ASMNQGASYNEQF
TRBV13 ASSGDRGSRNEQF
TRBV5-4 ASSLDGSHSPLH
TRBV15 ATSRVKLAGETQY
TRBV10-3 AIAQVGTDTQY
TRBV7-2 ASSLVGGTTNEKLF
TRBV18 ASSPDRATEAF
TRBV29-1 SVVGGGAFGGTQY
TRBV28 ASSPPQGARDTEAF
TRBV7-6 ASSPLANGGRTGELF
TRBV7-8 ASSLARGQGTGELF
TRBV7-3 ASSLTPSPLGEQY
TRBV6-6 ASSSPGTGVFYEQY
TRBV5-5 ASSLLTNYGYT
TRBV4-2 ASSQRGGQETQY
TRBV27 ASRETGDYEQY
TRBV6-6 ASSYSIRSNYGYT
TRBV11-2 ASSLAATNEKLF
TRBV5-6 ASSVSGGSYNSPLH
TRBV9 ASSSHSTDTQY
TRBV5-1 ASRPDRGATYEQY
TRBV6-6 ASRPSTGGNEQY
TRBV4-3 ASSQDRGLSYEQY
TRBV6-1 ASTPKGARTEAF
TRBV4-1 ASSRQGAGELF
TRBV7-9 ASSPRDRDHEQY
TRBV7-9 ASSLGLAGGQQY
TRBV28 ASSGRGFRSNQPQH
TRBV11-2 ASTPGGRGQPQH
TRBV7-9 ASSSQRGRTDTQY
TRBV7-2 ASSVTGSSYNEQF
TRBV6-5 ASSYKETQY
TRBV7-2 ASSSGSGQGVRN
TRBV27 ASSLKGDYTQY
TRBV19 ASRPSGDSYNEQF
TRBV11-2 ASSLGFEGEKLF
TRBV27 ATLRLRQFTDTQY
TRBV7-9 ASSFVLAHRQSSYNEQF
TRBV5-4 ASSSAGTRTYEQY
TRBV19 ASSIRGVGGGGTDTQY
TRBV6-5 ASSRTSGYTGELF
TRBV19 ASSMRYNEQF
TRBV6-5 ASSYGQLQETQY
TRBV7-2 ATRHTGGQETQY
TRBV6-5 ASSYSGQNSYEQY
TRBV6-6 ASTRSDYGYT
TRBV10-3 AISESESTRYT
TRBV10-3 AIRSGQGTDTQY
TRBV6-4 ASSDSAGPTGELF
TRBV9 ASSVSGGGYNEQF
TRBV18 ASSTVLNYGYT
TRBV15 ATSRDGKGTAANAIY
TRBV30 AWSSGQANEQF
TRBV6-6 ASSQGNTEAF